Listed here is a single T cell receptor (beta chain). The table lists this clonotype with a few counts. The target of this receptor is not known. Base qualities were left out, and no much larger clone turns up one base away. Preparation of the library involved 5' RACE. The instrument given in TCRdb is NextSeq 500. The TCR library protocol attached unique molecular identifiers to individual cDNA molecules to correct for sequencing error and PCR bias. TCR alpha and beta chains were both sequenced, and the abundances of alpha and beta sequences in each sample were closely correlated with each other. Under the source paper's analysis protocol: Decombinator V4 was used to perform V gene, J gene and CDR3 annotation of TCR sequences. Expanded TCRs were defined as changing significantly between any two time points under a Poisson model with p below 0.0001. TCR abundances were normalised to the total number of TCRs sequenced per sample and were expressed as counts per million. TRAV1-2 paired with TRAJ12, TRAJ20 or TRAJ33 defined MAIT TCRs, while TRAV10 paired with TRAJ18 defined iNKT TCRs. A search of VDJdb, accessed on 1 November 2021, was run for TCRs annotated to CMV, EBV and SARS-CoV-2, with TCRs annotated for multiple antigens excluded. The public sequencing data were trimmed at Q25 with fastp and processed into clonotypes with MiXCR by TCRdb, which kept only in-frame beta chains. A single entry per CDR3 protein holds the most common genes and DNA from its merged rows. TCRdb assigned the V and J calls; the authors' analysis was not used. The sample records tens of thousands of distinct CDR3 sequences, 6.2% of which are singletons. 5.5% to 8% of the sample goes to the ten largest clones.

This entry comes from a study of early T cells in non-severe SARS-CoV-2 infection (dated by TCRdb to the early 2020s). Regarding the complete study: Because TCR sequencing was done on bulk RNA from unsorted whole blood, the alpha and beta chains could not be paired.

The CDR3 numbers 14 residues from cysteine through phenylalanine. CDR3 DNA is the only sequence kept; it has 42 bases, read in frame from the first base. A distance of 13 bases separates the germline ends of V and J, which lose 3 bases and 6 bases respectively. The germline V gene encodes CDR1 MNHEY and CDR2 SMNVEV (reference sequence). The paper as a whole reports these results and caveats: VDJdb matching was skewed toward anti-spike CD8 responses, so virus-specific expansions were likely underestimated and private and CD4 specificities were missed.

The study was a case-control design nested within a healthcare worker cohort in London, UK, with weekly nasopharyngeal swab PCR tests and blood sampling. Healthcare workers were enrolled in the week of the UK lockdown, from 23 to 31 March 2020, and were followed every week for up to about 16 weeks. The receptor was derived from an adult who was a healthcare worker with PCR-confirmed SARS-CoV-2 infection or an uninfected control (not recorded which). The sample here was whole blood, taken at baseline. The rearranged chain carries TRBV27 and TRBJ2-3; the D gene is possibly TRBD1, with 6 bases matching. The nucleotide sequence is given as TGTGCCAGCAGTTTCAGGACAGTTCAGGATACGCAGTATTTT. Translated, it reads CASSFRTVQDTQYF.